This is a list of T cell receptor beta chains from one sample in a study of blood T cell repertoires in COVID-19. The table came from immunoSEQ multiplex PCR; TCRdb's copy has only in-frame clones and leaves some out. The sample holds about 230,000 clones, around 83% seen once. Specimen: peripheral blood. These receptors all come from a woman aged 40 to 50 who had recovered from COVID-19. CDR3s include the opening cysteine and the closing phenylalanine or tryptophan. Each record gives: V gene, J gene, clone size, D gene, CDR3 DNA, CDR3 protein. D genes are given only for firm matches. Rows give clone size only sometimes, using once, few, many, or a class for an expanded clone.

>TRBV5-5|TRBJ2-3|-|-
TGTGCCAGCAGCTATTCAGGGGAAATTGGCACAGATACGCAGTATTTT
CASSYSGEIGTDTQYF
>TRBV7-2|TRBJ2-1|few|TRBD2
TGTGCCAGCAGCTCACTAGCGGGGGTGGATGAGCAGTTCTTC
CASSSLAGVDEQFF
>TRBV19|TRBJ2-2|-|TRBD1
TGTGCCAGTACCATCTCCGGGACAGCCAACACCGGGGAGCTGTTTTTT
CASTISGTANTGELFF
>TRBV7-9|TRBJ1-4|-|TRBD1
TGTGCCAGCAGCTTAACCGGGACAGGGACTAATGAAAAACTGTTTTTT
CASSLTGTGTNEKLFF
>TRBV28|TRBJ2-3|-|TRBD2
TGTGCCAGCAGTTTTAGTAGCGGGGCACAAGATACGCAGTATTTT
CASSFSSGAQDTQYF
>TRBV4-3|TRBJ2-7|-|-
TGCGCCAGCAGCCAAGACGTATCGGGAACCTACGAGCAGTACTTC
CASSQDVSGTYEQYF
>TRBV7-9|TRBJ1-5|-|-
TGTGCCAGCAGCCCCGGTGGGGGCTACTATCAGCCCCAGCATTTT
CASSPGGGYYQPQHF
>TRBV18|TRBJ2-3|-|-
TGTGCCAGCTCACCACCGGCTCGGGAGACAGATACGCAGTATTTT
CASSPPARETDTQYF
>TRBV7-9|TRBJ2-5|-|-
TGTGCCAGCAGCCCCCCCGCGGGTGGCGAGACCCAGTACTTC
CASSPPAGGETQYF
>TRBV11-3|TRBJ2-3|-|-
TGTGCCAGCAGCTTAGGGAGCGTATACACAGATACGCAGTATTTT
CASSLGSVYTDTQYF
>TRBV9|TRBJ1-2|-|-
TGTGCCAGCAGCGTGGCCGGGGAGGGGACCTATCGTGGCTACACCTTC
CASSVAGEGTYRGYTF
>TRBV7-9|TRBJ1-4|-|-
TGTGCCAGCAGCCGCAGCCGATCTCCGGGTGAAAAACTGTTTTTT
CASSRSRSPGEKLFF
>TRBV13|TRBJ2-2|-|-
TGTGCCAGCAGCACCCTTCAGACAGGCGGGGAGCTGTTTTTT
CASSTLQTGGELFF
>TRBV6-1|TRBJ2-5|-|-
TGTGCCAGCAGTGACGGAGGCTCTCAAGAGACCCAGTACTTC
CASSDGGSQETQYF
>TRBV24-1|TRBJ2-3|-|-
TGTGCCACCAGTGATGCGGTTTTAGATACGCAGTATTTT
CATSDAVLDTQYF
>TRBV19|TRBJ1-1|-|-
TGTGCCAGTAGTATTGGGCTTGAAGCTTTCTTT
CASSIGLEAFF
>TRBV6-5|TRBJ1-2|-|TRBD1
TGTGCCAGCAGGCCGGGACAGGGGGTGGTTAGTGGCTACACCTTC
CASRPGQGVVSGYTF
>TRBV21-1|TRBJ2-7|-|-
TGTGCCAGCAGCAAGCCGGGACAGGGCTACGAGCAGTACTTC
CASSKPGQGYEQYF
>TRBV4-2|TRBJ1-1|-|TRBD1
TGTGCCAGCAGCCAAGTCCCGGGACAGGGCCCGAACACTGAAGCTTTCTTT
CASSQVPGQGPNTEAFF
>TRBV20-1|TRBJ1-2|-|-
TGCAGTGCTAGTTCAGGGAACTATGGCTACACCTTC
CSASSGNYGYTF
>TRBV24-1|TRBJ2-7|once|TRBD1
TGTGCCACCAGTGACTCCGGGACAGTACCTAACGAGCAGTACTTC
CATSDSGTVPNEQYF
>TRBV19|TRBJ2-7|few|-
TGTGCCAGTAGTATAGATACAGGGGGGGGCTACGAGCAGTACTTC
CASSIDTGGGYEQYF
>TRBV7-9|TRBJ1-6|few|TRBD1
TGTGCCAGCAGCTTAGCCGGGACAGGGGGCCATAATTCACCCCTCCACTTT
CASSLAGTGGHNSPLHF
>TRBV6-2/TRBV6-3|TRBJ2-1|-|TRBD2
TGTGCCAGCAGTTACCCGACTAGCGGGGGGGCCTTTGAGCAGTTCTTC
CASSYPTSGGAFEQFF
>TRBV5-1|TRBJ2-7|once|TRBD1
TGCGCCAGCAGCTTGTCGACAGGGTACTACGAGCAGTACTTC
CASSLSTGYYEQYF
>TRBV5-8|TRBJ1-6|-|-
TGTGCCAGCAGCCCCAGACAGAATTCACCCCTCCACTTT
CASSPRQNSPLHF
>TRBV4-3|TRBJ2-7|-|-
TGCGCCAGCAGCCAAGATTTGAGCAGAGGGGGTCGGGAGCAGTACTTC
CASSQDLSRGGREQYF